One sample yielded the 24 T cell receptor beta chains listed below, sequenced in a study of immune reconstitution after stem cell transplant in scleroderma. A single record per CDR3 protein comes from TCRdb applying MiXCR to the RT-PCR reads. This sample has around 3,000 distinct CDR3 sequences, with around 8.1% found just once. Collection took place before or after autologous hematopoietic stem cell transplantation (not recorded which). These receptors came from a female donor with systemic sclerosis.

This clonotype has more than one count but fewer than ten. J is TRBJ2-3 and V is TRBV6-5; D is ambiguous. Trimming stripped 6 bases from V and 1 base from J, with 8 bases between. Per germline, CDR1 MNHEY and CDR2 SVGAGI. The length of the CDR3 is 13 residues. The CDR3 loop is CASRVMGTDTQYF. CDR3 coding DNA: TGTGCCAGCAGGGTAATGGGCACAGATACGCAGTATTTT.

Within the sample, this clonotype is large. CDR3 bases: TGTGCCAGCACCCAACAGGGGGCAGGCACCGGGGAGCTGTTTTTT. This codes for CASTQQGAGTGELFF. The chain employs TRBV7-3 and TRBJ2-2, with 9 bases lining up with TRBD1. The ends lost 7 bases at V and 4 bases at J; junction bases unmatched: 7. This CDR3 has 15 amino acids. Germline CDR1 SGHTA, CDR2 FQGTGA.

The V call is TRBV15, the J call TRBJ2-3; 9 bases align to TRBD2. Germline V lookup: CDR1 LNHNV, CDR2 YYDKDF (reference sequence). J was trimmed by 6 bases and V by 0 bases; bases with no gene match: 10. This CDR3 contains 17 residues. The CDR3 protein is CATSRDGLAGPGDTQYF. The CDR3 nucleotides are TGTGCCACCAGCAGAGATGGGCTAGCGGGGCCCGGGGATACGCAGTATTTT.

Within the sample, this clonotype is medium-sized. The CDR3, as DNA: TGTGCCAGCAGCGCGGGGACAGTTACTTACGAGCAGTACTTC. It is translated as CASSAGTVTYEQYF. The chain has TRBV7-8 and TRBJ2-7; the D gene is possibly TRBD1 (7 bases). This CDR3 is built from 14 residues. V dropped 5 bases and J dropped 4 bases, with 15 bases sitting between them. Germline V lookup: CDR1 SGHVS, CDR2 FQNEAQ.

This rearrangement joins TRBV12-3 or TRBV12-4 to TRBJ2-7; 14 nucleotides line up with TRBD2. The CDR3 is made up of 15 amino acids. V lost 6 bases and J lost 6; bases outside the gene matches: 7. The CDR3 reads CASSAGTSGGGEQYF. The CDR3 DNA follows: TGTGCCAGCAGCGCAGGGACTAGCGGGGGCGGCGAGCAGTACTTC.

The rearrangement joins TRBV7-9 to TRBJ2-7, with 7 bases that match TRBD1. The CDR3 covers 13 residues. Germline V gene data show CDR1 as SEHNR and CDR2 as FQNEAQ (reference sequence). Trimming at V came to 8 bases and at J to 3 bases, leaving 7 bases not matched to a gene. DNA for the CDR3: TGTGCCAGCGGTGGGACAGATCGCTACGAGCAGTACTTC. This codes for CASGGTDRYEQYF.

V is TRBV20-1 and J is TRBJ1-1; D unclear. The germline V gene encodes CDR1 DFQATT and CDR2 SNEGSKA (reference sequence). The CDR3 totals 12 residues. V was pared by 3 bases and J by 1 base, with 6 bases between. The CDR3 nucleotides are TGCAGTGCTAGGGCTCCGAACACTGAAGCTTTCTTT. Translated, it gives CSARAPNTEAFF.

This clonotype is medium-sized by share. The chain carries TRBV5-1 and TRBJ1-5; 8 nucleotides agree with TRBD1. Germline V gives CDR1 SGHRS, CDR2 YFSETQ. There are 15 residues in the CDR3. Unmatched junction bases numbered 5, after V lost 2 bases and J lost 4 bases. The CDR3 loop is CASSLAQGGNQPQHF. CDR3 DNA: TGCGCCAGCAGCTTAGCACAGGGGGGGAATCAGCCCCAGCATTTT.

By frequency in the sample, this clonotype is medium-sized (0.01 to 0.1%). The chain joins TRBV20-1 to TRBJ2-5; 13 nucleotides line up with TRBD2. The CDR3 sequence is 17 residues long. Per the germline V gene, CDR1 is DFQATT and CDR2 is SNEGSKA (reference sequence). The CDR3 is CSATHGPGLAGQETQYF. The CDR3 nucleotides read TGCAGCGCGACGCACGGACCGGGACTAGCGGGACAAGAGACCCAGTACTTC.

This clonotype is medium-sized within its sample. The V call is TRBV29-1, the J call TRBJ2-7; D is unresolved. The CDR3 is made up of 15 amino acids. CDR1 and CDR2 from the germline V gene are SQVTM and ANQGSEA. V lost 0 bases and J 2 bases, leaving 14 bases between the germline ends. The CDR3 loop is CSVEDLGWETYEQYF. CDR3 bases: TGCAGCGTTGAAGATCTTGGCTGGGAAACCTACGAGCAGTACTTC.

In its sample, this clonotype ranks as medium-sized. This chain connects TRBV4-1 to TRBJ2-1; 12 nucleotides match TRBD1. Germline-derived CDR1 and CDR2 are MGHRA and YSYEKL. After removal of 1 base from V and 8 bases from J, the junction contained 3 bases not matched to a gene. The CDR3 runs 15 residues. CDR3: CASSQGDRGRDEQFF. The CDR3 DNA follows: TGCGCCAGCAGCCAAGGGGACAGGGGGCGGGATGAGCAGTTCTTC.

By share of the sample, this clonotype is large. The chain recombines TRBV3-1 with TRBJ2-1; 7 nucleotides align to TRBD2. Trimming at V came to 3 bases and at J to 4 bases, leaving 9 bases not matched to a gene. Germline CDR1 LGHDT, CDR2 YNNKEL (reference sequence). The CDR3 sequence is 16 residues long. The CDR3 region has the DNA TGTGCCAGCAGCCAGCAATTTGCGGGGGTGTACAATGAGCAGTTCTTC. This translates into CASSQQFAGVYNEQFF.

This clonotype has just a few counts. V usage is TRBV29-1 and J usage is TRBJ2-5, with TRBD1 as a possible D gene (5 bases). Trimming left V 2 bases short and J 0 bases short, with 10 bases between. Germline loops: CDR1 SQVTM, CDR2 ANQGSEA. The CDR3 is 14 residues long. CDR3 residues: CSVENGRDQETQYF. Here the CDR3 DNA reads TGCAGCGTTGAAAACGGCAGGGACCAAGAGACCCAGTACTTC.

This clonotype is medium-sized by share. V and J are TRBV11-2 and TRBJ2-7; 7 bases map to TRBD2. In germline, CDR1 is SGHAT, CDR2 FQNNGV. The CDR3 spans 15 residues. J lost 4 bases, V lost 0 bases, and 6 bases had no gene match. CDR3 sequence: CASSLDRGGRYEQYF. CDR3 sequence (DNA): TGTGCCAGCAGCTTAGATCGGGGAGGGCGGTACGAGCAGTACTTC. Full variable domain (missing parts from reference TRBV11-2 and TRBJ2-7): EAGVAQSPRYKIIEKRQSVAFWCNPISGHATLYWYQQILGQGPKLLIQFQNNGVVDDSQLPKDRFSAERLKGVDSTLKIQPAKLEDSAVYLCASSLDRGGRYEQYFGPGTRLTVT.

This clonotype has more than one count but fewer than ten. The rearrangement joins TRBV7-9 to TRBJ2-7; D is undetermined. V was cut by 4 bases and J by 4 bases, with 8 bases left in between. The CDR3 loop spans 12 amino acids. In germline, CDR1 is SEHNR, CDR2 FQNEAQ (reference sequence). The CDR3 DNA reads TGTGCCAGCAGCTCGGGTTTGTACGAGCAGTACTTC. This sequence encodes CASSSGLYEQYF.

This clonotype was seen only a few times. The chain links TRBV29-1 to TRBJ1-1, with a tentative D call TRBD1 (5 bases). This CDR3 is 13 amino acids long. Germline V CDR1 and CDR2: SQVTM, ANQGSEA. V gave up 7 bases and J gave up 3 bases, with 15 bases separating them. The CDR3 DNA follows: TGCAGCGCCGACCGGGGAGGGGACACTGAAGCTTTCTTT. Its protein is CSADRGGDTEAFF.

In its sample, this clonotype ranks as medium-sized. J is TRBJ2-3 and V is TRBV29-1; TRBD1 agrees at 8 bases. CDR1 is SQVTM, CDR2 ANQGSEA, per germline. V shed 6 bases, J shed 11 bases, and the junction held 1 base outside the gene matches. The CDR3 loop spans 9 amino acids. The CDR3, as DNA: TGCAGCGTAGACAGGGGGCAGTATTTT. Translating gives CSVDRGQYF.

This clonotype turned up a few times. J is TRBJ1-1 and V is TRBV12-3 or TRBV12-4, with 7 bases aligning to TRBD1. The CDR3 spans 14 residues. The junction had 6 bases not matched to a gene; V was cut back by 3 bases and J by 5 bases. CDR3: CASSFQQGSTEAFF. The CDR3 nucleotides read TGTGCCAGCAGTTTTCAACAGGGGAGTACTGAAGCTTTCTTT.

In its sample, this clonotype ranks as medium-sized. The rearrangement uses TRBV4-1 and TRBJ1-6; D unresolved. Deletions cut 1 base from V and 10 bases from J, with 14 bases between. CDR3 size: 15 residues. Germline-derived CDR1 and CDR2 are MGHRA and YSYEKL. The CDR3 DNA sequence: TGCGCCAGCAGCCAAGTTCTGGCACGGGAATCACCCCTCCACTTT. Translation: CASSQVLARESPLHF.

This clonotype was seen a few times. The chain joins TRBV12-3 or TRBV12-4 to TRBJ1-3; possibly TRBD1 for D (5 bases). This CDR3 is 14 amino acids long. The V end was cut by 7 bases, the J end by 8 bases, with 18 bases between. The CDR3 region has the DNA TGTGCCAGCACCCTTGGGGCAGGGAGGGACACCATATATTTT. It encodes CASTLGAGRDTIYF.

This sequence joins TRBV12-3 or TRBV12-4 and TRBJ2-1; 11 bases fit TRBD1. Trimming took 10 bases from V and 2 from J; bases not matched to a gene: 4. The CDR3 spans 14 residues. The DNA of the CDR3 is TGTGCCACCCAGGGACAGGGGGCCTACAATGAGCAGTTCTTC. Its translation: CATQGQGAYNEQFF.

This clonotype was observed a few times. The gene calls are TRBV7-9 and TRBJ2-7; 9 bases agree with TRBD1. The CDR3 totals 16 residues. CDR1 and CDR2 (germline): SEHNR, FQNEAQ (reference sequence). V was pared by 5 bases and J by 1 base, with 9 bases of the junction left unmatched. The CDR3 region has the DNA TGTGCCAGCAGCACAACAGGGGGCGGCCTTTCCTACGAGCAGTACTTC. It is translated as CASSTTGGGLSYEQYF.

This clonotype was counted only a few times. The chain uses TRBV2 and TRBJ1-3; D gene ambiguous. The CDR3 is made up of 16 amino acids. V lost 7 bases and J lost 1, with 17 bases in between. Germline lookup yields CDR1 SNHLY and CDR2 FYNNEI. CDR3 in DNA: TGTGCCAGCACGGACGGGAGTCTCTTGTCTGGAAACACCATATATTTT. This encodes CASTDGSLLSGNTIYF.

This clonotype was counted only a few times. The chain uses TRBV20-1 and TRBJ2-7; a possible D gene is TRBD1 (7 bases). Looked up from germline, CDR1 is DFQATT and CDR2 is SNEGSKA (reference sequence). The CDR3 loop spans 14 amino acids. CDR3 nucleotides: TGCAGCGCACTCGGAGGGGGCCCTTCCTACGAGCAGTACTTC. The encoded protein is CSALGGGPSYEQYF.